The 25 T cell receptor beta chains below come from one sample, sequenced in a study of cytomegalovirus exposure and HLA in healthy donors (TCRdb year 2017). Libraries were prepared through the immunoSEQ multiplex PCR assay. For the multiplex PCR, a mixture combining 60 forward primers for TCR Vbeta segments and 13 reverse primers for TCR Jbeta segments was used. TCRdb mirrors the immuneACCESS table, restricted to in-frame sequences. Some clones are absent from its copies; in checked studies, under half trace to an unresolved V gene, and the reason for the others is unknown. For this sample the table gives 120,000 to 150,000 clones, of which roughly three quarters were detected only once. The ten largest clones capture about 3.8% of the sample. Sequenced input: PBMCs. These TCRs come from a man younger than 30 in good health and CMV-seronegative.

This rearrangement joins TRBV13 to TRBJ2-7; 10 bases agree with TRBD2. V lost 2 bases, J lost 0 bases, and 13 bases stayed unmatched. The germline gives CDR1 PRHDT, CDR2 FYEKMQ (reference sequence). The CDR3 consists of 19 residues. The CDR3 region is CASSLWASGSRVSSYEQYF. The CDR3 DNA reads TGTGCCAGCAGCTTATGGGCTAGCGGGAGTCGGGTCAGCTCCTACGAGCAGTACTTC. Full variable domain (outside the CDR3, taken from reference TRBV13 and TRBJ2-7): AAGVIQSPRHLIKEKRETATLKCYPIPRHDTVYWYQQGPGQDPQFLISFYEKMQSDKGSIPDRFSAQQFSDYHSELNMSSLELGDSALYFCASSLWASGSRVSSYEQYFGPGTRLTVT.

V gene TRBV30 combines with J gene TRBJ1-3, with D hard to call. The CDR3 length is 12 residues. Germline V gives CDR1 GTSNPN, CDR2 SVGIG (reference sequence). Trimming pared 4 bases from V and 4 bases from J, leaving 8 bases between. CDR3 sequence: CAWNFLGNTIYF. The DNA of the CDR3 is TGTGCCTGGAACTTTCTCGGAAACACCATATATTTT.

This chain links TRBV14 with TRBJ1-1, with 9 bases fitting TRBD1. With 4 bases clipped from V and 1 base from J, the junction kept 10 bases outside the gene matches. Germline CDR1 SGHDN, CDR2 FVKESK. This CDR3 has 17 residues. The CDR3 region has the DNA TGTGCCAGCAGCCGCGGAATGTGGGGACAGGGGAACACTGAAGCTTTCTTT. As protein: CASSRGMWGQGNTEAFF.

The chain carries TRBV27 and TRBJ1-1, with 8 bases that match TRBD1. Germline CDR1 and CDR2: MNHEY and SMNVEV (reference sequence). The CDR3 sequence is 14 residues long. V was clipped by 4 bases and J by 3 bases; unmatched bases: 4. The CDR3 sequence is CASSSRTGYTEAFF. CDR3 DNA sequence: TGTGCCAGCAGTTCCCGGACAGGGTACACTGAAGCTTTCTTT.

This clone was seen only a few times. The genes are TRBV5-6 and TRBJ1-1, with TRBD1 matching over 9 bases. The CDR3 sequence is 15 residues long. The germline V gene has CDR1 SGHDT and CDR2 YYEEEE. V shed 0 bases, J shed 7 bases, and the junction held 7 bases outside the gene matches. CDR3 coding DNA: TGTGCCAGCAGCTTGGATTACAGGGGGCTATTTGAAGCTTTCTTT. It translates to CASSLDYRGLFEAFF.

This clone turned up a few times. This chain links TRBV29-1 with TRBJ2-2, with D perhaps matching TRBD2 (6 bases). The CDR3 has 13 residues. CDR1 and CDR2 from the germline V gene are SQVTM and ANQGSEA. The V end was cut by 6 bases, the J end by 6 bases, with 14 bases between. The CDR3, as DNA: TGCAGCGTCGTCCCTGGGGGGTCCGGGGAGCTGTTTTTT. Its protein is CSVVPGGSGELFF.

The rearrangement uses TRBV18 and TRBJ1-5, with D uncertain. CDR3 length: 14 amino acids. Trimming removed 2 bases at V and 3 bases at J, with 8 bases between. From germline, CDR1 is KGHSH and CDR2 LQKENI. The CDR3 DNA sequence: TGTGCCAGCTCACCATATCCAGACAATCAGCCCCAGCATTTT. Translated: CASSPYPDNQPQHF.

The rearrangement uses TRBV11-2 and TRBJ2-1, with a weak D call TRBD2 (6 bases). The CDR3 is 13 amino acids. Germline CDR1 SGHAT, CDR2 FQNNGV. The V end was cut by 3 bases, the J end by 7 bases, with 10 bases between. The CDR3 loop is CASSLGGRNEQFF. The CDR3 nucleotides read TGTGCCAGCAGCTTGGGGGGACGGAATGAGCAGTTCTTC.

The rearrangement uses TRBV7-2 and TRBJ2-5; 7 positions match TRBD2. The V gene end was trimmed by 5 bases and the J gene end by 3 bases; junction bases not matched to a gene: 9. Germline CDR1 and CDR2: SGHTA and FQGNSA. The CDR3 runs to 15 residues. CDR3 sequence reads: CASSKNRDYKETQYF. The CDR3 nucleotides are TGTGCCAGCAGCAAAAACCGGGACTACAAAGAGACCCAGTACTTC.

The chain couples TRBV19 to TRBJ1-2, with D hard to call. The CDR3 is 15 amino acids. Germline lookup yields CDR1 LNHDA and CDR2 SQIVND (reference sequence). Trimming removed 2 bases at V and 4 bases at J, with 14 bases between. The CDR3 sequence: CASSINLGEVYGYTF. CDR3 nucleotides: TGTGCCAGTAGTATAAACCTCGGGGAGGTCTATGGCTACACCTTC.

In this sample, this clone turned up once. The V call is TRBV5-1, the J call TRBJ2-1; D possibly corresponds to TRBD2 (5 bases). The CDR3 spans 15 residues. Germline CDR1 and CDR2: SGHRS and YFSETQ. Trimming removed 4 bases at V and 0 bases at J, with 11 bases between. CDR3 loop: CASSLTMSSYNEQFF. DNA for the CDR3: TGCGCCAGCAGCCTGACTATGAGCTCCTACAATGAGCAGTTCTTC.

This chain connects TRBV4-1 to TRBJ2-2, with a weak D call TRBD1 (6 bases). The CDR3 spans 16 residues. Between the trimmed V and J ends, which lost 0 bases and 7 bases, there was a span of 15 bases. Germline V lookup: CDR1 MGHRA, CDR2 YSYEKL. CDR3 protein: CASSQEPPTGIGELFF. The CDR3 bases are TGCGCCAGCAGCCAAGAGCCCCCAACAGGGATCGGGGAGCTGTTTTTT.

This clone has a handful of counts. This chain connects TRBV12-5 to TRBJ2-5, with 12 nucleotides matching TRBD1. J gave up 2 bases and V 6 bases, and 10 bases lay outside the gene matches. Germline V lookup: CDR1 LGHNT, CDR2 FRNRAP. The CDR3 runs 17 residues. CDR3 amino acids: CASGAGGTGGTQETQYF. The CDR3 coding sequence is TGTGCTAGTGGCGCCGGTGGGACAGGGGGCACACAAGAGACCCAGTACTTC.

This clone appeared a single time. The rearrangement uses TRBV28 and TRBJ2-5; a weak D match, TRBD2 (6 bases). This CDR3 region has 14 residues. Germline V CDR1 and CDR2: MDHEN, SYDVKM. V gave up 6 bases and J gave up 5 bases, with 16 bases separating them. The CDR3 DNA is TGTGCCAGCAGGTTAGCGGAGAGTTGGGAGACCCAGTACTTC. Translated: CASRLAESWETQYF.

This clone was detected only a few times. The rearrangement links TRBV6-5 to TRBJ1-2; tentative D call: TRBD1 (5 bases). Trimming cost V 7 bases and J 4 bases, with 13 bases left between them. The CDR3 consists of 13 residues. Germline values: CDR1 MNHEY, CDR2 SVGAGI. The CDR3, as DNA: TGTGCCAGCAAGGGTCAGGGAACCTATGGCTACACCTTC. Its protein product is CASKGQGTYGYTF.

V usage is TRBV5-1 and J usage is TRBJ1-2, with 10 bases aligning to TRBD1. Looked up from germline, CDR1 is SGHRS and CDR2 is YFSETQ. Losses at the gene ends were 4 bases for V and 3 bases for J; bases not matched to a gene: 12. There are 17 residues in the CDR3. The CDR3 is CASSPDRGRISDYGYTF. The CDR3 bases are TGCGCCAGCAGCCCAGACAGGGGGCGCATCTCTGACTATGGCTACACCTTC.

The chain joins TRBV19 to TRBJ1-4, with D tentatively TRBD1 (6 bases). Trimming left V 5 bases short and J 2 bases short, with 12 bases between. CDR3 size: 15 residues. CDR1 and CDR2 from the germline V gene are LNHDA and SQIVND (reference sequence). The CDR3 here is CASSPNRVTNEKLFF. The CDR3 bases are TGTGCCAGTAGTCCGAACAGGGTCACTAATGAAAAACTGTTTTTT.

The chain recombines TRBV7-9 with TRBJ2-3, with unresolved D. The CDR3 has 15 residues. V lost 5 bases and J 0 bases, leaving 12 bases between the germline ends. CDR1 and CDR2 from the germline V gene are SEHNR and FQNEAQ (reference sequence). The CDR3 here is CASSALGSSTDTQYF. As DNA, the CDR3 is TGTGCCAGCAGCGCCCTTGGCTCTAGCACAGATACGCAGTATTTT.

This clone was counted once. This rearrangement joins TRBV19 to TRBJ1-6; maybe TRBD1 (6 bases). With 7 bases removed from V and 9 bases from J, the gap between germline ends came to 19 bases. Germline V CDR1 and CDR2: LNHDA, SQIVND (reference sequence). The CDR3 contains 15 residues. The CDR3 spells CASTLQGANSSPLHF. CDR3 coding DNA: TGTGCCAGTACTCTACAGGGAGCAAACAGTTCACCCCTCCACTTT.

This clone was seen a handful of times. The chain recombines TRBV2 with TRBJ1-1, with 9 bases matching TRBD1. Germline V gene data show CDR1 as SNHLY and CDR2 as FYNNEI. This CDR3 contains 14 residues. J lost 5 bases, V lost 2 bases, and 3 bases had no gene match. CDR3 protein: CASSEPGQGTEAFF. CDR3 DNA: TGTGCCAGCAGTGAACCGGGACAGGGTACTGAAGCTTTCTTT.

V is TRBV18 and J is TRBJ2-2; D is perhaps TRBD2 (5 bases). The CDR3 loop spans 16 amino acids. Germline CDR1 KGHSH, CDR2 LQKENI. V lost 6 bases and J 0 bases, leaving 14 bases between the germline ends. In nucleotides, the CDR3 is TGTGCCAGCTCTCCTATAGCGAGCTCGAACACCGGGGAGCTGTTTTTT. This encodes CASSPIASSNTGELFF.

The chain carries TRBV9 and TRBJ2-3; weak D call: TRBD2 (5 bases). The CDR3 contains 15 residues. Trimming took 4 bases from V and 0 from J, leaving 12 bases between them. In germline, CDR1 is SGDLS, CDR2 YYNGEE. The CDR3 loop reads CASSPTTTSTDTQYF. The CDR3 DNA reads as TGTGCCAGCAGCCCGACTACCACTAGCACAGATACGCAGTATTTT.

The chain carries TRBV7-9 and TRBJ2-2; D ambiguous. The CDR3 runs 14 residues. The ends were cut back, 0 bases at V and 4 bases at J, with 6 bases in the middle. Germline V CDR1 and CDR2: SEHNR, FQNEAQ (reference sequence). CDR3 coding DNA: TGTGCCAGCAGCTTAGCGGGCACCACCGGGGAGCTGTTTTTT. Protein product: CASSLAGTTGELFF. Supplemented by reference TRBV7-9 and TRBJ2-2, the full variable domain reads DTGVSQNPRHKITKRGQNVTFRCDPISEHNRLYWYRQTLGQGPEFLTYFQNEAQLEKSRLLSDRFSAERPKGSFSTLEIQRTEQGDSAMYLCASSLAGTTGELFFGEGSRLTVL.

The chain uses TRBV28 and TRBJ2-7, with D perhaps TRBD2 (6 bases). Germline-derived CDR1 and CDR2 are MDHEN and SYDVKM. The CDR3 has 18 amino acids. Trimming pared 6 bases from V and 3 bases from J, leaving 27 bases between. DNA for the CDR3: TGTGCCAGCAGCAAGTTAGCGTTCACTAGCCGGGCAGACTACGAGCAGTACTTC. It encodes CASSKLAFTSRADYEQYF. Full variable domain (remainder filled in from reference TRBV28 and TRBJ2-7): DVKVTQSSRYLVKRTGEKVFLECVQDMDHENMFWYRQDPGLGLRLIYFSYDVKMKEKGDIPEGYSVSREKKERFSLILESASTNQTSMYLCASSKLAFTSRADYEQYFGPGTRLTVT.

This sequence joins TRBV7-9 and TRBJ1-4, with D possibly matching TRBD1 (5 bases). V was shortened by 5 bases and J by 2 bases, with 15 bases between the two germline ends. The CDR3 totals 16 residues. Germline CDR1 SEHNR, CDR2 FQNEAQ (reference sequence). In nucleotides, the CDR3 is TGTGCCAGCAGCCCCACGGCGACAGTGACTAATGAAAAACTGTTTTTT. As protein: CASSPTATVTNEKLFF. The full variable domain, rest sourced from reference TRBV7-9 and TRBJ1-4, is DTGVSQNPRHKITKRGQNVTFRCDPISEHNRLYWYRQTLGQGPEFLTYFQNEAQLEKSRLLSDRFSAERPKGSFSTLEIQRTEQGDSAMYLCASSPTATVTNEKLFFGSGTQLSVL.